Below are 32 T cell receptor beta chains sequenced from a single sample in a study of shared clonotypes between healthy human individuals. Only in-frame clones appear in the TCRdb table, and some are missing; sequencing was by immunoSEQ multiplex PCR. The repertoire consists of roughly 1,100,000 clones, with about 75% occurring once and the leading ten covering over 1.3%. Sequencing was carried out using memory CD4+ T cells sorted from blood. Subset given: CD45RA-negative fraction. The receptors stem from a man younger than 35 in good health.

The rearrangement joins TRBV4-1 to TRBJ1-3; a possible D gene is TRBD1 (6 bases). This CDR3 has 15 amino acids. Germline values: CDR1 MGHRA, CDR2 YSYEKL. V was clipped by 5 bases and J by 2 bases, with 13 bases between them. CDR3 residues: CASSSGEATGNTIYF. For the CDR3, the DNA is TGCGCCAGCAGCTCAGGGGAAGCTACTGGAAACACCATATATTTT.

This clone came up a few times. The V call is TRBV7-3, the J call TRBJ2-1, with 7 positions matching TRBD2. After removal of 5 bases from V and 2 bases from J, the junction contained 6 bases not matched to a gene. Germline V lookup: CDR1 SGHTA, CDR2 FQGTGA. This CDR3 comprises 15 residues. The CDR3 bases are TGTGCCAGCAGCCCGGGGGGATCCCCCTACAATGAGCAGTTCTTC. Translation: CASSPGGSPYNEQFF.

As to this clone: The sample holds other DNA sequences that translate to the same CDR3. V and J are TRBV6-6 and TRBJ1-3, with unresolved D. V was trimmed by 6 bases and J by 0 bases, leaving 6 bases between them. This CDR3 is built from 13 residues. The germline V gene encodes CDR1 MNHNY and CDR2 SVGAGI (reference sequence). This CDR3 reads CASSSTSGNTIYF. The CDR3 region has the DNA TGTGCCAGCAGCTCGACCTCTGGAAACACCATATATTTT.

This clone has only a few counts. The rearrangement links TRBV4-2 to TRBJ1-2; D call uncertain. V shed 0 bases and J shed 4 bases, with 9 bases lying between them. The germline CDR1 and CDR2 sequences are LGHNA and YNFKEQ. The CDR3 loop spans 14 amino acids. As DNA, the CDR3 is TGTGCCAGCAGCCAAGATAACGGGGTCTATGGCTACACCTTC. Translated: CASSQDNGVYGYTF.

The chain links TRBV5-8 to TRBJ2-2, with 8 bases identical to TRBD1. Trimming removed 5 bases from V and 2 bases from J; junction bases left unmatched: 5. Germline V gene lookup returns CDR1 SGHTS and CDR2 YDEGEE. The CDR3 spans 15 residues. The CDR3 spells CASRAGQANTGELFF. Here the CDR3 DNA reads TGTGCCAGCAGGGCGGGACAGGCTAACACCGGGGAGCTGTTTTTT.

The rearrangement links TRBV19 to TRBJ2-7; the match to TRBD1 covers 8 bases. The germline gives CDR1 LNHDA, CDR2 SQIVND (reference sequence). The junction had 14 bases not matched to a gene; V was cut back by 6 bases and J by 7 bases. This CDR3 region has 15 residues. CDR3 sequence reads: CASSPTDRDSGEQYF. The CDR3 DNA reads as TGTGCCAGTAGCCCGACGGACAGGGATTCGGGTGAGCAGTACTTC.

V usage is TRBV6-6 and J usage is TRBJ1-6; D is unclear. There are 14 residues in the CDR3. V was shortened by 5 bases and J by 10 bases, with 15 bases between the two germline ends. CDR1 MNHNY and CDR2 SVGAGI come from the germline V gene (reference sequence). CDR3 amino acids: CASSLDLAISPLHF. The CDR3 DNA reads as TGTGCCAGCAGTCTAGATTTAGCTATATCACCCCTCCACTTT.

This CDR3 is CASSRNDRTSGNTIYF. CDR3 sequence (DNA): TGTGCCAGCAGCCGAAACGACAGGACCTCTGGAAACACCATATATTTT. The gene calls are TRBV28 and TRBJ1-3; possible D gene TRBD1, 6 bases. Trimming took 6 bases from V and 0 from J, leaving 15 bases between them. The CDR3 is 16 residues long. Germline V gene sequence: CDR1 MDHEN, CDR2 SYDVKM.

About this clone: A junction end diverges from the germline sequence, so it may reflect a read error. V gene TRBV18 combines with J gene TRBJ1-6; D remains ambiguous. The CDR3 contains 15 residues. Germline CDR1 KGHSH, CDR2 LQKENI. The CDR3 DNA reads as TGTGCCAGCTCACCAAACCCCGATTCCTATTCGCCCCTCCACTTT. This gives the protein CASSPNPDSYSPLHF.

As for this clone: Additional DNA sequences in this sample encode the identical CDR3. The V gene is TRBV6-1, the J gene TRBJ2-4; tentatively, D is TRBD1 or TRBD2 (6 bases each). Germline CDR1 reads MNHNS; CDR2 reads SASEGT. This CDR3 comprises 13 residues. V was cut by 2 bases and J by 10 bases, with 12 bases left in between. The CDR3 bases are TGTGCCAGCAGTGAAAAGGGGGGTTTGATTCAGTACTTC. Translated, it gives CASSEKGGLIQYF.

The chain couples TRBV18 to TRBJ2-1; D gene unclear. There are 14 residues in the CDR3. V was pared by 8 bases and J by 0 bases, with 11 bases between. Germline CDR1 KGHSH, CDR2 LQKENI. CDR3: CASTLDPSYNEQFF. The CDR3 region has the DNA TGTGCCAGCACCCTAGACCCCTCCTACAATGAGCAGTTCTTC.

For this clone: A much larger clone lies a single base off, so this may be a read error. This chain connects TRBV7-9 to TRBJ1-6; 9 nucleotides line up with TRBD1. CDR3 length: 14 residues. V trimming: 4 bases; J trimming: 9 bases; junction bases outside the gene matches: 4. Germline V lookup: CDR1 SEHNR, CDR2 FQNEAQ (reference sequence). CDR3 loop: CASSSGQGVSPLHF. For the CDR3, the DNA is TGTGCCAGCAGCTCGGGACAGGGAGTTTCACCCCTCCACTTT.

This rearrangement joins TRBV7-9 to TRBJ2-2, with D possibly matching TRBD1 (5 bases). V lost 2 bases, J lost 1 base, and 8 bases lay in between. The CDR3 has 15 residues. The germline V gene has CDR1 SEHNR and CDR2 FQNEAQ (reference sequence). The CDR3 DNA is TGTGCCAGCAGCTTAAGACAGAAGAACACCGGGGAGCTGTTTTTT. It codes for CASSLRQKNTGELFF.

The rearrangement uses TRBV5-6 and TRBJ1-1, with no clear D. The germline CDR1 and CDR2 sequences are SGHDT and YYEEEE. The CDR3 length is 15 residues. V was pared by 0 bases and J by 2 bases, with 11 bases between. DNA of the CDR3: TGTGCCAGCAGCTTGGGGCCCTTCGAAAACACTGAAGCTTTCTTT. Encoded protein: CASSLGPFENTEAFF.

The V gene is TRBV5-1, the J gene TRBJ1-2, with 7 positions matching TRBD1. J gave up 8 bases and V 0 bases, and 7 bases lay outside the gene matches. Looked up from germline, CDR1 is SGHRS and CDR2 is YFSETQ. This CDR3 has 14 amino acids. CDR3 nucleotide sequence: TGCGCCAGCAGCTTGGCACAGGGGAAGTACGGCTACACCTTC. Translating gives CASSLAQGKYGYTF.

The V and J genes are TRBV9 and TRBJ2-5; 14 bases match TRBD2. Losses at the gene ends were 6 bases for V and 3 bases for J; bases not matched to a gene: 7. The CDR3 loop spans 16 amino acids. Germline CDR1 reads SGDLS; CDR2 reads YYNGEE. CDR3 DNA: TGTGCCAGCACGACCGGGACTAGCGGGGGAGAAGAGACCCAGTACTTC. Amino acids: CASTTGTSGGEETQYF.

The V and J genes are TRBV19 and TRBJ1-1; D gene uncertain. Germline-derived CDR1 and CDR2 are LNHDA and SQIVND (reference sequence). Trimming took off 5 bases at V and 1 base at J, with 14 bases between the two ends. The CDR3 has 15 amino acids. CDR3 DNA sequence: TGTGCCAGTAGTCTCCGGCCACGGGGGAACACTGAAGCTTTCTTT. It encodes CASSLRPRGNTEAFF.

The chain combines TRBV9 with TRBJ1-6; 8 bases agree with TRBD1. V lost 0 bases and J lost 10; bases outside the gene matches: 6. The germline V gene has CDR1 SGDLS and CDR2 YYNGEE. The CDR3 sequence is 15 residues long. The CDR3 DNA reads as TGTGCCAGCAGCGTAGCGGACAGGGTCGGCTCACCCCTCCACTTT. Its protein product is CASSVADRVGSPLHF.

This clone was recorded a few times. The chain combines TRBV19 with TRBJ2-3; TRBD2 matches 7 bases. Trimming took 6 bases from V and 2 from J; bases not matched to a gene: 2. The CDR3 extends over 13 amino acids. CDR1 and CDR2 from the germline V gene are LNHDA and SQIVND (reference sequence). Here the CDR3 reads CASSGRYTDTQYF. CDR3 sequence (DNA): TGTGCCAGTAGCGGGAGGTACACAGATACGCAGTATTTT.

The chain has TRBV5-5 and TRBJ2-7, with D possibly being TRBD1 (5 bases). This CDR3 contains 15 residues. V lost 0 bases and J 1 base, leaving 11 bases between the germline ends. Germline assignment: CDR1 SGHKS and CDR2 YYEKEE (reference sequence). In nucleotides, the CDR3 is TGTGCCAGCAGCTTGGCCGGCAGGGATTCCTACGAGCAGTACTTC. It codes for CASSLAGRDSYEQYF.

The chain combines TRBV25-1 with TRBJ2-7; D may be TRBD2 (5 bases). This CDR3 spans 12 amino acids. The V end was cut by 5 bases, the J end by 7 bases, with 12 bases between. Germline loops: CDR1 MGHDK, CDR2 SYGVNS. CDR3 DNA: TGTGCCAGCAGTCTCGGGGTGCGAGAGCAGTACTTC. It codes for CASSLGVREQYF.

The chain joins TRBV12-1 to TRBJ1-1; the table's TRBD1 call for D was not verified on the DNA. TRBV12-1 is a recognized pseudogene. This CDR3 has 17 amino acids. The CDR3 bases are TGTGCCAGCAGCCCCGCCGGACAGGGGGAAGGAGGCACTGAAGCTTTCTTT. Translating gives CASSPAGQGEGGTEAFF.

Worth noting for this clone: The same CDR3 arises from other DNA sequences in this sample as well. The chain joins TRBV5-4 to TRBJ2-3, with TRBD2 matching over 14 bases. The junction had 2 bases not matched to a gene; V was cut back by 5 bases and J by 0 bases. CDR1 is SGHNT, CDR2 YYREEE, per germline (reference sequence). The CDR3 spans 16 residues. The CDR3 loop reads CASSRTSGRSTDTQYF. The DNA for the CDR3 is TGTGCCAGCAGTCGGACTAGCGGGAGGAGCACAGATACGCAGTATTTT.

The rearrangement uses TRBV4-3 and TRBJ2-2, with TRBD2 matching over 15 bases. The V segment lost 3 bases and the J segment 0 bases; nucleotides outside the gene matches: 11. Germline lookup yields CDR1 LGHNA and CDR2 YSLEER. The CDR3 has 21 residues. The CDR3 sequence is CASSQLLGTSGRPSNTGELFF. The CDR3 DNA follows: TGCGCCAGCAGCCAGCTACTAGGGACTAGCGGGAGGCCATCGAACACCGGGGAGCTGTTTTTT.

This sequence joins TRBV2 and TRBJ2-2; D unresolved. This CDR3 region has 15 residues. In germline, CDR1 is SNHLY, CDR2 FYNNEI. Trimming took off 5 bases at V and 0 bases at J, with 10 bases between the two ends. CDR3 coding DNA: TGTGCCAGCAGTAGGACCCTTACGAACACCGGGGAGCTGTTTTTT. Translation gives CASSRTLTNTGELFF.

Comments on this clone: At the DNA level, this CDR3 is encoded by other sequences in the same sample as well. V gene TRBV4-1 combines with J gene TRBJ2-2, with D possibly being TRBD1 (5 bases). V dropped 0 bases and J dropped 3 bases, with 8 bases sitting between them. Germline loops: CDR1 MGHRA, CDR2 YSYEKL. CDR3 length equals 15 residues. This CDR3 is CASSQETDYTGELFF. The CDR3 DNA follows: TGCGCCAGCAGCCAAGAGACAGACTACACCGGGGAGCTGTTTTTT.

This chain joins TRBV12-5 and TRBJ1-4; TRBD1 matches at 7 bases. The junction had 11 bases not matched to a gene; V was cut back by 6 bases and J by 7 bases. This CDR3 comprises 15 residues. Germline CDR1 is LGHNT and CDR2 is FRNRAP. CDR3 sequence (DNA): TGTGCTAGTGGATCCGGACAGGTCGGTAGTGAAAAACTGTTTTTT. It yields the protein CASGSGQVGSEKLFF.

The rearrangement joins TRBV7-2 to TRBJ1-2, with 7 bases identical to TRBD1. The CDR3 runs to 16 residues. V dropped 2 bases and J dropped 2; count of bases not matched to a gene: 8. CDR1 and CDR2 (germline): SGHTA, FQGNSA. The CDR3 sequence is CASSLLSGTANYGYTF. CDR3 nucleotides: TGTGCCAGCAGCTTATTGAGCGGGACAGCGAACTATGGCTACACCTTC. Full variable domain (outside the CDR3, taken from reference TRBV7-2 and TRBJ1-2): GAGVSQSPSNKVTEKGKDVELRCDPISGHTALYWYRQSLGQGLEFLIYFQGNSAPDKSGLPSDRFSAERTGGSVSTLTIQRTQQEDSAVYLCASSLLSGTANYGYTFGSGTRLTVV.

Concerning this clone itself: Relative to the germline gene, one junction end is altered; a read error may explain this. The chain uses TRBV10-3 and TRBJ2-3; D gene ambiguous. The germline V gene encodes CDR1 ENHRY and CDR2 SYGVKD. This CDR3 is built from 11 residues. The CDR3 coding sequence is TGTGCCATCAGAGAGTTAGATACGCAGTATTTT. Translating gives CAIRELDTQYF.

The chain is built from TRBV6-5 and TRBJ2-7; a possible D gene is TRBD1 (6 bases). Germline V gene lookup returns CDR1 MNHEY and CDR2 SVGAGI. CDR3 length equals 15 residues. V lost 0 bases to trimming and J lost 2 bases, with 11 bases between them. CDR3 sequence: CASSYSSGQAYEQYF. The DNA for the CDR3 is TGTGCCAGCAGTTACTCTTCGGGACAAGCCTACGAGCAGTACTTC.

This chain joins TRBV6-6 and TRBJ2-3; possible D gene TRBD2, 6 bases. The CDR3 covers 13 residues. V was trimmed by 8 bases and J by 0 bases, leaving 9 bases between them. Germline CDR1 MNHNY, CDR2 SVGAGI (reference sequence). DNA for the CDR3: TGTGCCAGCCGGGGGACTAGCACAGATACGCAGTATTTT. As protein: CASRGTSTDTQYF.

The chain combines TRBV6-1 with TRBJ2-3; D perhaps matches TRBD2 (6 bases). The CDR3 is 15 residues long. The V gene's germline CDR1 is MNHNS and CDR2 SASEGT. The V gene lost 1 base and the J gene lost 1 base, with 9 bases spanning the gap. CDR3 in DNA: TGTGCCAGCAGTGAAGGGGCTAGCGGCACAGATACGCAGTATTTT. This codes for CASSEGASGTDTQYF.